A selection of T cell receptor beta chains follows, all from one sample in a study of CD8 T cells in Susac syndrome. One entry per CDR3 protein, called by TCRdb with MiXCR from the immunoSEQ multiplex PCR reads. The table has 330,000 or so distinct CDR3 sequences, 89% seen once. Sequencing was carried out using CD8+ T cells from PBMCs. These receptors were obtained from a human donor with multiple sclerosis. The CDR3 runs from the conserved cysteine through the conserved F or W. Each record gives: D gene, V gene, clone size, J gene, CDR3 protein, CDR3 DNA. A D gene is named only where the DNA matches it firmly. Part of the rows lack a size; the others show once, few, many or a class for expanded clones.

NA	TRBV27	once	TRBJ2-7	CASSLRGYSYEQYF	TGTGCCAGCAGTTTACGGGGGTACTCCTACGAGCAGTACTTC
TRBD1	TRBV15	NA	TRBJ2-7	CATSGGYGQGVIYEQYF	TGTGCCACCAGCGGCGGTTATGGGCAGGGGGTTATCTACGAGCAGTACTTC
TRBD1	TRBV10-3	NA	TRBJ2-7	CAIGQDSTYEQYF	TGTGCCATCGGACAGGATTCGACCTACGAGCAGTACTTC
TRBD2	TRBV12-3/TRBV12-4	NA	TRBJ2-3	CASYSRGGSTDTQYF	TGTGCCAGCTATTCCCGCGGGGGGAGCACAGATACGCAGTATTTT
NA	TRBV27	NA	TRBJ2-1	CASSLNAGGEQFF	TGTGCCAGCAGTTTAAACGCCGGGGGTGAGCAGTTCTTC
NA	TRBV6-6	few	TRBJ2-7	CASSTLSSREQYF	TGTGCCAGCAGTACCCTCAGTTCTCGCGAGCAGTACTTC
TRBD2	TRBV5-1	NA	TRBJ2-3	CASSLVAGVETDTQYF	TGCGCCAGCAGCTTGGTAGCGGGGGTGGAGACAGATACGCAGTATTTT
TRBD1	TRBV29-1	NA	TRBJ2-7	CSVEPGQGWNEQYF	TGCAGCGTTGAACCGGGACAGGGGTGGAACGAGCAGTACTTC
NA	TRBV7-2	NA	TRBJ2-5	CASSFLWLQETQYF	TGTGCCAGCAGCTTCCTCTGGCTACAAGAGACCCAGTACTTC
NA	TRBV5-5	NA	TRBJ2-7	CASSSSGQPYEQYF	TGTGCCAGCAGCTCTTCTGGACAGCCCTACGAGCAGTACTTC
NA	TRBV20-1	NA	TRBJ2-2	CSARDGAFQTGELFF	TGCAGTGCTAGAGACGGGGCCTTCCAGACCGGGGAGCTGTTTTTT
TRBD2	TRBV30	NA	TRBJ2-1	CAWKWRERFLGNEQFF	TGTGCCTGGAAGTGGCGGGAGAGGTTTTTGGGTAATGAGCAGTTCTTC
TRBD2	TRBV6-2/TRBV6-3	NA	TRBJ2-1	CASSGTSGGDEQFF	TGTGCCAGCAGCGGGACTAGCGGGGGGGATGAGCAGTTCTTC
TRBD2	TRBV4-3	NA	TRBJ2-7	CASSQDRGLAGGVEQYF	TGCGCCAGCAGCCAAGATCGTGGACTAGCGGGAGGCGTCGAGCAGTACTTC
TRBD1	TRBV20-1	NA	TRBJ2-2	CSARDHRQGDTGELFF	TGCAGTGCTAGAGATCATAGACAGGGGGACACCGGGGAGCTGTTTTTT
NA	TRBV4-2	NA	TRBJ2-7	CASSQEDGQPYEQYF	TGTGCCAGCAGCCAAGAGGATGGTCAACCCTACGAGCAGTACTTC
TRBD2	TRBV6-6	NA	TRBJ2-7	CASRSAGGPHEQYF	TGTGCCAGCAGGTCAGCGGGAGGGCCCCACGAGCAGTACTTC
NA	TRBV9	NA	TRBJ2-7	CASSMTPYEQYF	TGTGCCAGCAGCATGACACCTTACGAGCAGTACTTC
NA	TRBV6-1	once	TRBJ2-7	CASSEGARVSYEQYF	TGTGCCAGCAGTGAAGGGGCCAGGGTATCCTACGAGCAGTACTTC
NA	TRBV24-1	NA	TRBJ2-3	CATSDGVPDTQYF	TGTGCCACCAGTGACGGGGTTCCAGATACGCAGTATTTT
TRBD1	TRBV7-9	NA	TRBJ1-1	CASSSETGEAMKAFF	TGTGCCAGCAGTTCCGAGACAGGGGAAGCGATGAAAGCTTTCTTT
NA	TRBV29-1	NA	TRBJ2-1	CSVGREQFF	TGCAGCGTTGGACGCGAGCAGTTCTTC
NA	TRBV28	NA	TRBJ2-1	CASRDGARPIYNEQFF	TGTGCCAGCAGAGATGGGGCGAGACCAATCTACAATGAGCAGTTCTTC
NA	TRBV12-3/TRBV12-4	NA	TRBJ2-1	CASSPRDEQFF	TGTGCCAGCAGTCCGAGGGATGAGCAGTTCTTC
NA	TRBV7-9	NA	TRBJ1-2	CASSFTTAGGYGYTF	TGTGCCAGCAGCTTTACGACAGCGGGCGGCTATGGCTACACCTTC
NA	TRBV4-3	NA	TRBJ2-1	CASSQGADGYNEQFF	TGCGCCAGCAGCCAGGGGGCCGACGGCTACAATGAGCAGTTCTTC
TRBD1	TRBV4-3	NA	TRBJ2-1	CASSQGQGAYNEQFF	TGCGCCAGCAGCCAAGGACAGGGGGCCTACAATGAGCAGTTCTTC
NA	TRBV5-6	NA	TRBJ2-2	CASSLGLWPNTGELFF	TGTGCCAGCAGCTTGGGTTTGTGGCCGAACACCGGGGAGCTGTTTTTT